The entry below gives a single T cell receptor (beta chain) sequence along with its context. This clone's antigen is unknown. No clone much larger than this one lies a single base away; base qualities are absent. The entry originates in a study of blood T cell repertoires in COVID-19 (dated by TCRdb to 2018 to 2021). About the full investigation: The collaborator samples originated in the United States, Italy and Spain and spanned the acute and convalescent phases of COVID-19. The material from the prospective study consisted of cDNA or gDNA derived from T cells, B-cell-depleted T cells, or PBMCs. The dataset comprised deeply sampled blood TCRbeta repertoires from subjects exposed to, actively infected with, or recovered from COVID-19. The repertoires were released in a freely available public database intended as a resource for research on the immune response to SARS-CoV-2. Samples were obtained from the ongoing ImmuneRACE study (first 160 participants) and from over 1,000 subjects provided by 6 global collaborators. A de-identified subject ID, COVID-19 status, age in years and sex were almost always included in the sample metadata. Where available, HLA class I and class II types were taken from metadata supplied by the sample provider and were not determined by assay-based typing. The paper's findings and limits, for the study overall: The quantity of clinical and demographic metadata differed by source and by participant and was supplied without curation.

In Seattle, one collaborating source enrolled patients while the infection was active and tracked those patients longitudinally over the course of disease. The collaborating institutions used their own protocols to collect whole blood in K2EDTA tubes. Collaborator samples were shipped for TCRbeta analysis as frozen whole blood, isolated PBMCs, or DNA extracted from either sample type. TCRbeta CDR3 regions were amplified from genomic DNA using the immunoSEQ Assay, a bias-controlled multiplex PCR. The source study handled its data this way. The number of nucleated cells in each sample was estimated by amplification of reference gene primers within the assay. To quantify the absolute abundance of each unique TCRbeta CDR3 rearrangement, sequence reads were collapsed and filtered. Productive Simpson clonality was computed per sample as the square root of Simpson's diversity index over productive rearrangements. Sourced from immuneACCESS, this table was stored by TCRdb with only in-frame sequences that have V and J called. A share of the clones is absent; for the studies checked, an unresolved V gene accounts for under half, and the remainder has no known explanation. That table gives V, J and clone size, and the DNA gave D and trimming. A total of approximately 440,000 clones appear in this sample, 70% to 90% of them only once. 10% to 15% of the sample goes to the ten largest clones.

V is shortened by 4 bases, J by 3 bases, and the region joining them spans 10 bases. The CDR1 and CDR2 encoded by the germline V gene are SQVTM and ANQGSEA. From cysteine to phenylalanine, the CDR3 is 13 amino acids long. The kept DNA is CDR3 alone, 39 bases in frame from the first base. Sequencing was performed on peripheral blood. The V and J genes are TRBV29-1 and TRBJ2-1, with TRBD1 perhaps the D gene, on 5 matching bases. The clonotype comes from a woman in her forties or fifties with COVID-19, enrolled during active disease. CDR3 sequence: CSVVGAHYNEQFF. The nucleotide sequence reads TGCAGCGTTGTAGGGGCCCACTACAATGAGCAGTTCTTC.